These 32 T cell receptor beta chains were sequenced from one sample in a study of identical twins. TCRdb ran MiXCR on the 5' RACE reads and lists one entry per CDR3 protein. The data contain under 450,000 distinct CDR3 sequences, around 18% of them singletons. Sequencing input: naive T cells sorted from blood. Receptors originate from a man aged 45-65 years in good health.

This clonotype showed up just a few times. The gene calls are TRBV9 and TRBJ2-7; 7 bases fit TRBD1. The V gene end was trimmed by 2 bases and the J gene end by 5 bases; junction bases not matched to a gene: 7. The CDR3 totals 14 residues. From germline, CDR1 is SGDLS and CDR2 YYNGEE. This CDR3 reads CASSVTGADHEQYF. The CDR3 coding sequence is TGTGCCAGCAGCGTTACAGGGGCCGACCACGAGCAGTACTTC. The variable domain in full, completed from reference TRBV9 and TRBJ2-7, reads DSGVTQTPKHLITATGQRVTLRCSPRSGDLSVYWYQQSLDQGLQFLIQYYNGEERAKGNILERFSAQQFPDLHSELNLSSLELGDSALYFCASSVTGADHEQYFGPGTRLTVT.

This clonotype was counted between two and nine times. J is TRBJ2-7 and V is TRBV7-2; TRBD2 aligns across 11 bases. This CDR3 has 15 amino acids. Germline CDR1 and CDR2: SGHTA and FQGNSA. V gave up 4 bases and J gave up 2 bases; unmatched junction bases: 4. The CDR3 is CASSSYSGRAYEQYF. The CDR3 nucleotides are TGTGCCAGCAGCTCTTATAGCGGGAGGGCCTACGAGCAGTACTTC. The whole variable domain, remainder taken from reference TRBV7-2 and TRBJ2-7, is GAGVSQSPSNKVTEKGKDVELRCDPISGHTALYWYRQSLGQGLEFLIYFQGNSAPDKSGLPSDRFSAERTGGSVSTLTIQRTQQEDSAVYLCASSSYSGRAYEQYFGPGTRLTVT.

This clonotype showed up many times. This chain connects TRBV12-3 or TRBV12-4 to TRBJ2-7; unclear D gene. The CDR3 has 13 amino acids. V lost 3 bases, J lost 2 bases, and 8 bases lay in between. The chain's CDR3 is CASSFGQPYEQYF. The CDR3 nucleotides are TGTGCCAGCAGTTTCGGCCAGCCCTACGAGCAGTACTTC.

V and J are TRBV6-5 and TRBJ1-1; D might be TRBD1 (6 bases). The V and J ends lost 2 bases and 0 bases respectively, with 19 bases between them. The CDR3 runs to 18 residues. Germline CDR1 reads MNHEY; CDR2 reads SVGAGI. CDR3 bases: TGTGCCAGCAGTTACACACGGGACTGGGGGCCCATGAACACTGAAGCTTTCTTT. It encodes CASSYTRDWGPMNTEAFF.

V usage is TRBV2 and J usage is TRBJ2-7; 8 bases are shared with TRBD2. Looked up from germline, CDR1 is SNHLY and CDR2 is FYNNEI. The CDR3 is made up of 14 amino acids. V shed 5 bases and J 3 bases; nucleotides not matched to a gene: 6. The CDR3 sequence is CASSTGTRVYEQYF. The CDR3 DNA follows: TGTGCCAGCAGTACCGGGACTAGGGTCTACGAGCAGTACTTC.

This clonotype has just a few counts. V gene TRBV20-1 combines with J gene TRBJ2-1, with a weak D call TRBD2 (6 bases). V gave up 3 bases and J gave up 3 bases, with 12 bases separating them. Germline V CDR1 and CDR2: DFQATT, SNEGSKA (reference sequence). CDR3 length: 14 residues. The CDR3, as DNA: TGCAGTGCTAGGAACTTGCGGGACTACAATGAGCAGTTCTTC. This encodes CSARNLRDYNEQFF.

Ten or more counts support this clonotype. The rearrangement uses TRBV6-2 or TRBV6-3 and TRBJ2-3; D is perhaps TRBD2 (5 bases). CDR1 is MNHEY and CDR2 is SVGEGT in the germline V gene. Trimming stripped 6 bases from V and 1 base from J, with 11 bases between. The CDR3 consists of 14 residues. DNA of the CDR3: TGTGCCAGCAGGTTAGCGAGGGGCACAGATACGCAGTATTTT. This codes for CASRLARGTDTQYF.

This clonotype occurred a few times. This chain joins TRBV12-3 or TRBV12-4 and TRBJ2-1; weak D call: TRBD2 (5 bases). The V end lost 5 bases, the J end lost 5 bases, and 16 bases lay between the germline ends. The CDR3 runs 15 residues. The chain's CDR3 is CASSTPAGLNNEQFF. CDR3 nucleotides: TGTGCCAGCAGTACCCCGGCGGGTCTGAACAATGAGCAGTTCTTC.

This clonotype showed up many times. The chain joins TRBV24-1 to TRBJ1-5, with a tentative D call TRBD1 (5 bases). V shed 2 bases and J shed 9 bases, with 16 bases lying between them. The CDR3 is 15 amino acids. The germline gives CDR1 KGHDR, CDR2 SFDVKD. The CDR3, as DNA: TGTGCCACCAGTGATTCGGGACGCCTCAATGCGCCCCAGCATTTT. Encoded protein: CATSDSGRLNAPQHF.

This clonotype turned up a few times. The V gene is TRBV25-1, the J gene TRBJ2-7; no clear D. Deletions cut 3 bases from V and 6 bases from J, with 18 bases between. The CDR3 runs to 15 residues. Germline values: CDR1 MGHDK, CDR2 SYGVNS. For the CDR3, the DNA is TGTGCCAGCAGTGATAGTGCTTCCCCTGTGGGCGAGCAGTACTTC. Protein product: CASSDSASPVGEQYF.

The chain combines TRBV11-3 with TRBJ1-1; no reliable D call. The CDR3 is 13 residues long. The V and J ends lost 1 base and 6 bases respectively, with 9 bases between them. Germline CDR1 SGHNT, CDR2 YENEEA. In DNA, the CDR3 is TGTGCCAGCAGCTTAGGCGAGGAGGCTGAAGCTTTCTTT. Encoded protein: CASSLGEEAEAFF. Using reference TRBV11-3 and TRBJ1-1 for the parts outside the CDR3, the full variable domain is EAGVVQSPRYKIIEKKQPVAFWCNPISGHNTLYWYLQNLGQGPELLIRYENEEAVDDSQLPKDRFSAERLKGVDSTLKIQPAELGDSAVYLCASSLGEEAEAFFGQGTRLTVV.

The chain couples TRBV29-1 to TRBJ2-7; D call uncertain. Trimming removed 3 bases at V and 5 bases at J, with 17 bases between. CDR1 is SQVTM, CDR2 ANQGSEA, per germline. The CDR3 has 14 amino acids. The CDR3 loop is CSVERQAFRNEQYF. The CDR3 bases are TGCAGCGTTGAGAGGCAGGCTTTCCGGAACGAGCAGTACTTC.

This clonotype was picked up many times. V gene TRBV7-2 combines with J gene TRBJ2-1, with TRBD2 identical over 12 bases. The ends lost 5 bases at V and 8 bases at J; junction bases unmatched: 7. This CDR3 spans 15 amino acids. Per the germline V gene, CDR1 is SGHTA and CDR2 is FQGNSA. Here the CDR3 reads CASSLETSGSYEQFF. The CDR3 DNA reads as TGTGCCAGCAGCCTCGAGACTAGCGGGAGTTATGAGCAGTTCTTC.

V usage is TRBV6-5 and J usage is TRBJ1-1, with D possibly TRBD1 on 5 matching bases. Trimming removed 2 bases from V and 2 bases from J, with 12 bases in between. The CDR3 spans 15 residues. Germline CDR1 is MNHEY and CDR2 is SVGAGI. CDR3 sequence (DNA): TGTGCCAGCAGTTACCTCAGGGTCTTAAACACTGAAGCTTTCTTT. Protein: CASSYLRVLNTEAFF.

This clonotype has just a few counts. This chain links TRBV9 with TRBJ2-5; D call uncertain. Germline assignment: CDR1 SGDLS and CDR2 YYNGEE. With 0 bases removed from V and 5 bases from J, the gap between germline ends came to 14 bases. This CDR3 contains 15 residues. The CDR3 nucleotides are TGTGCCAGCAGCGTAGCTCTGGGCAGTCCGGAGACCCAGTACTTC. It specifies CASSVALGSPETQYF.

This clonotype showed up many times. The chain links TRBV10-3 to TRBJ1-2; the D is unclear. CDR1 is ENHRY and CDR2 is SYGVKD in the germline V gene. The CDR3 is 14 amino acids. V was cut by 3 bases and J by 2 bases, with 10 bases left in between. For the CDR3, the DNA is TGTGCCATCAGTGATTACGGCCACAACTATGGCTACACCTTC. This sequence encodes CAISDYGHNYGYTF.

Only a few counts were recorded for this clonotype. J is TRBJ2-7 and V is TRBV9; the D gene could be TRBD1 or TRBD2 (6 bases each). The germline V gene encodes CDR1 SGDLS and CDR2 YYNGEE. CDR3 length equals 16 residues. With 3 bases removed from V and 2 bases from J, the gap between germline ends came to 18 bases. CDR3 DNA: TGTGCCAGCAGCGCCTCCTCTGTAGGGGGGACCTACGAGCAGTACTTC. Residues: CASSASSVGGTYEQYF.

This clonotype turned up a few times. The V gene is TRBV5-6, the J gene TRBJ2-7; TRBD1 aligns across 8 bases. Germline values: CDR1 SGHDT, CDR2 YYEEEE. V gave up 5 bases and J gave up 2 bases; unmatched junction bases: 6. The CDR3 extends over 14 amino acids. CDR3 in amino acids: CASSRGQGTYEQYF. CDR3 DNA: TGTGCCAGCAGTCGTGGACAGGGTACCTACGAGCAGTACTTC.

The rearrangement uses TRBV2 and TRBJ2-1; D is unclear. Per germline, CDR1 SNHLY and CDR2 FYNNEI. The CDR3 is 13 amino acids. Trimming shortened V by 4 bases and J by 4 bases, and 8 bases separated the two germline ends. The CDR3 is CASSAREYNEQFF. In DNA form, the CDR3 reads TGTGCCAGCAGTGCGAGAGAGTACAATGAGCAGTTCTTC.

This clonotype has a count of ten or more. The rearrangement joins TRBV19 to TRBJ2-1; D might be TRBD2 (5 bases). Germline lookup yields CDR1 LNHDA and CDR2 SQIVND (reference sequence). The CDR3 is 16 amino acids. The V end was cut by 5 bases, the J end by 7 bases, with 21 bases between. CDR3 sequence reads: CASSPRRTTRGNEQFF. The CDR3 nucleotides read TGTGCCAGTAGTCCCCGGAGGACGACCCGCGGTAATGAGCAGTTCTTC.

The chain has TRBV7-2 and TRBJ2-5, with 8 bases matching TRBD1. The CDR3 is made up of 14 amino acids. J lost 2 bases, V lost 5 bases, and 4 bases had no gene match. Looked up from germline, CDR1 is SGHTA and CDR2 is FQGNSA. CDR3 in amino acids: CASSLRTGQETQYF. CDR3 nucleotide sequence: TGTGCCAGCAGCCTGAGGACAGGGCAAGAGACCCAGTACTTC.

The rearrangement links TRBV20-1 to TRBJ1-4; D not resolved. Germline V lookup: CDR1 DFQATT, CDR2 SNEGSKA (reference sequence). The CDR3 extends over 12 amino acids. V gave up 4 bases and J gave up 7 bases, with 10 bases separating them. CDR3 sequence reads: CSAKTDAEKLFF. In DNA form, the CDR3 reads TGCAGTGCTAAGACTGATGCTGAAAAACTGTTTTTT.

This clonotype showed up just a few times. The chain is built from TRBV10-3 and TRBJ2-4; 7 positions agree with TRBD2. The CDR3 is made up of 15 amino acids. With 3 bases clipped from V and 0 bases from J, the junction kept 2 bases outside the gene matches. The V gene's germline CDR1 is ENHRY and CDR2 SYGVKD. The DNA for the CDR3 is TGTGCCATCAGTGACGTAGCGGGAGCCAAAAACATTCAGTACTTC. This gives the protein CAISDVAGAKNIQYF.

This clonotype appeared many times. The chain joins TRBV20-1 to TRBJ2-1; possibly TRBD2 for D (6 bases). The V gene lost 3 bases and the J gene lost 9 bases, with 15 bases spanning the gap. Looked up from germline, CDR1 is DFQATT and CDR2 is SNEGSKA (reference sequence). The CDR3 contains 13 residues. Written as DNA, the CDR3 is TGCAGTGCTAGCGGGACTCCTAGAGGTGAGCAGTTCTTC. Protein sequence: CSASGTPRGEQFF.

This clonotype was picked up many times. The chain uses TRBV20-1 and TRBJ2-5; D may be TRBD2 (5 bases). Germline CDR1 reads DFQATT; CDR2 reads SNEGSKA (reference sequence). V was pared by 3 bases and J by 2 bases, with 19 bases between. CDR3 length: 16 residues. The DNA for the CDR3 is TGCAGTGCTAGGGTTTCGGGATCGGGCGGTCAAGAGACCCAGTACTTC. Translated: CSARVSGSGGQETQYF.

V is TRBV12-3 or TRBV12-4 and J is TRBJ2-7, with D perhaps matching TRBD1 (5 bases). Trimming shortened V by 1 base and J by 5 bases, and 12 bases separated the two germline ends. The CDR3 consists of 14 residues. CDR3 region: CASSLGSGSHEQYF. The CDR3 DNA follows: TGTGCCAGCAGTTTAGGCTCAGGGTCCCACGAGCAGTACTTC.

V gene TRBV6-1 combines with J gene TRBJ2-1; TRBD2 aligns across 13 bases. Germline assignment: CDR1 MNHNS and CDR2 SASEGT. Losses at the gene ends were 6 bases for V and 10 bases for J; bases not matched to a gene: 12. This CDR3 has 16 residues. The CDR3 DNA sequence: TGTGCCAGCAGGGAGGGGACTAGCGGGACAGTCGGAGAGCAGTTCTTC. Protein sequence: CASREGTSGTVGEQFF.

This clonotype was detected many times. The V and J genes are TRBV5-5 and TRBJ1-6; 10 positions agree with TRBD1. The CDR3 is made up of 15 amino acids. CDR1 and CDR2 (germline): SGHKS, YYEKEE (reference sequence). V shed 0 bases, J shed 8 bases, and the junction held 2 bases outside the gene matches. In DNA form, the CDR3 reads TGTGCCAGCAGCTTGGTAGGGACAGGGGATTCACCCCTCCACTTT. The encoded protein is CASSLVGTGDSPLHF. Complete variable domain (other parts from reference TRBV5-5 and TRBJ1-6): DAGVTQSPTHLIKTRGQQVTLRCSPISGHKSVSWYQQVLGQGPQFIFQYYEKEERGRGNFPDRFSARQFPNYSSELNVNALLLGDSALYLCASSLVGTGDSPLHFGNGTRLTVT.

The chain carries TRBV5-1 and TRBJ2-1; D gene ambiguous. The germline CDR1 and CDR2 sequences are SGHRS and YFSETQ. This CDR3 has 15 residues. Trimming took 2 bases from V and 1 from J, leaving 10 bases between them. CDR3 sequence: CASSFRTDSYNEQFF. The CDR3 DNA sequence: TGCGCCAGCAGCTTTCGGACGGATTCCTACAATGAGCAGTTCTTC.

This clonotype was seen many times. J is TRBJ2-5 and V is TRBV10-3; D is undetermined. Trimming cost V 0 bases and J 5 bases, with 7 bases left between them. Germline loops: CDR1 ENHRY, CDR2 SYGVKD. CDR3 length: 13 residues. CDR3 DNA sequence: TGTGCCATCAGTGAGTCGATTGGCGAGACCCAGTACTTC. As protein: CAISESIGETQYF.

In this sample, this clonotype turned up many times. V and J are TRBV3-1 and TRBJ2-1, with D possibly matching TRBD1 (5 bases). V was shortened by 4 bases and J by 8 bases, with 21 bases between the two germline ends. This CDR3 has 16 residues. Germline-derived CDR1 and CDR2 are LGHDT and YNNKEL (reference sequence). The CDR3 loop reads CASSLLMGLPSDEQFF. Here the CDR3 DNA reads TGTGCCAGCAGCCTGCTGATGGGGCTCCCATCAGATGAGCAGTTCTTC.

The chain recombines TRBV3-1 with TRBJ2-2; unclear D gene. The CDR3 runs to 14 residues. The ends were cut back, 2 bases at V and 1 base at J, with 5 bases in the middle. Germline lookup yields CDR1 LGHDT and CDR2 YNNKEL (reference sequence). The CDR3 nucleotides are TGTGCCAGCAGCCAAATTAGGAACACCGGGGAGCTGTTTTTT. Its translation: CASSQIRNTGELFF.